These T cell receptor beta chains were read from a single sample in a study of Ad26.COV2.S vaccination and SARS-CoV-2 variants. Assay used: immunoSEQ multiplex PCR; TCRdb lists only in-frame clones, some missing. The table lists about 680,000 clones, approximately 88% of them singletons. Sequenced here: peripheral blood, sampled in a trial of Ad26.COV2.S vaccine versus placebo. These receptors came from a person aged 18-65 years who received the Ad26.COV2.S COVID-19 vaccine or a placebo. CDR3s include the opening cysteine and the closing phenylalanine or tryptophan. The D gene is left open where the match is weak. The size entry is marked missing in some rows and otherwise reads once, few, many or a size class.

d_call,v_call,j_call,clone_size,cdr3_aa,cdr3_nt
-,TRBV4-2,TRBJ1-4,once,CASSQTGINEKLFF,TGTGCCAGCAGCCAAACGGGTATTAATGAAAAACTGTTTTTT
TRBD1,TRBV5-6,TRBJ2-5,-,CASSLNPGQGILGETQYF,TGTGCCAGCAGCTTAAATCCGGGACAGGGGATTCTGGGAGAGACCCAGTACTTC
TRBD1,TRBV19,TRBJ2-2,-,CASSTTGGHTGELFF,TGTGCCAGTAGTACGACAGGGGGCCACACCGGGGAGCTGTTTTTT
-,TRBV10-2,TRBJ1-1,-,CASSEGWVNTEAFF,TGCGCCAGCAGTGAGGGTTGGGTGAACACTGAAGCTTTCTTT
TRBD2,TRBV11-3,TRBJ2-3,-,CASSQGLAGGAPSTDTQYF,TGTGCCAGCAGCCAGGGCCTAGCGGGAGGTGCTCCTAGCACAGATACGCAGTATTTT
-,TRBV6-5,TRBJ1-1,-,CASSLGRVMNTEAFF,TGTGCCAGCAGCCTCGGGAGAGTGATGAACACTGAAGCTTTCTTT
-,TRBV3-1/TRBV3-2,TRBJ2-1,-,CASSQGEVEQFF,TGTGCCAGCAGCCAAGGTGAGGTTGAGCAGTTCTTC
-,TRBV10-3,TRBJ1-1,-,CAISEGTTNTEAFF,TGTGCCATCAGTGAGGGTACCACGAACACTGAAGCTTTCTTT
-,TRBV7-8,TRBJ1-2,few,CASSSTDNRGYGGYTF,TGTGCCAGCAGCTCGACTGACAATCGGGGATACGGTGGCTACACCTTC
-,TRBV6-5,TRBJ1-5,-,CATLREKGPQPQHF,TGTGCCACCCTCCGCGAAAAGGGGCCCCAGCCCCAGCATTTT
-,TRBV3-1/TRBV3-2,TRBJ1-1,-,CASSPAGQNTEAFF,TGTGCCAGCAGCCCCGCCGGCCAGAACACTGAAGCTTTCTTT
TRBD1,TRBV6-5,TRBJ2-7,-,CASRVDRGGEQYF,TGTGCCAGCAGAGTCGACAGGGGTGGCGAGCAGTACTTC
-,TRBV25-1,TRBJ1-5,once,CASSELGDQPQHF,TGTGCCAGCAGTGAATTAGGGGATCAGCCCCAGCATTTT
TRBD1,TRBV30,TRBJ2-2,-,CAWISGTGYGELFF,TGTGCCTGGATCTCCGGGACAGGGTACGGGGAGCTGTTTTTT
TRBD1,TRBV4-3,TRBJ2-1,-,CASSQEGQGNNEQFF,TGCGCCAGCAGCCAAGAGGGACAGGGAAACAATGAGCAGTTCTTC
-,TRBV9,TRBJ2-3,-,CASSVGDIGDTQYF,TGTGCCAGCAGCGTAGGGGACATAGGAGATACGCAGTATTTT
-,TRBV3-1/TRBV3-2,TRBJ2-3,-,CASSYEPRTDTQYF,TGTGCCAGCAGCTACGAGCCCCGCACAGATACGCAGTATTTT
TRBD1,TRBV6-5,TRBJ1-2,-,CASAGTGRFYGYTF,TGTGCCAGTGCCGGGACAGGGAGATTTTATGGCTACACCTTC
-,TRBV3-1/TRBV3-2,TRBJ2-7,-,CASSQAVHRSHEQYF,TGTGCCAGCAGCCAAGCGGTACACCGATCCCACGAGCAGTACTTC
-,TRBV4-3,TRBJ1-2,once,CASSQDEGKDGYTF,TGCGCCAGCAGCCAAGACGAGGGTAAGGATGGCTACACCTTC
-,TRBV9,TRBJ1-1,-,CASSVGGWGTEAFF,TGTGCCAGCAGCGTCGGTGGATGGGGGACTGAAGCTTTCTTT
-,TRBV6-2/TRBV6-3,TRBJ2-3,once,CASSHGGTQYF,TGTGCCAGCAGTCACGGGGGAACGCAGTATTTT
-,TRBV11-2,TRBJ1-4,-,CASSLGGGVEKLFF,TGTGCCAGCAGCTTAGGGGGGGGCGTTGAAAAACTGTTTTTT
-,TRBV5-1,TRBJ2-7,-,CASSPEGYEQYF,TGCGCCAGCAGCCCCGAGGGGTACGAGCAGTACTTC
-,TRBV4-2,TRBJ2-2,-,CASSQETRRTGELFF,TGTGCCAGCAGCCAAGAGACTAGACGGACCGGGGAGCTGTTTTTT
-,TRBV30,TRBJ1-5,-,CAWSVDPFNQPQHF,TGTGCCTGGAGTGTTGACCCTTTCAATCAGCCCCAGCATTTT
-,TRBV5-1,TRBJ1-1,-,CASSFRGMNTEAFF,TGCGCCAGCAGCTTTCGGGGAATGAACACTGAAGCTTTCTTT
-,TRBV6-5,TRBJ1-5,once,CASSTPTRDNQPQHF,TGTGCCAGCAGTACCCCGACTCGTGACAATCAGCCCCAGCATTTT
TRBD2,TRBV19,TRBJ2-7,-,CASSHSGGNSYEQYF,TGTGCCAGTAGTCATAGCGGGGGGAACTCCTACGAGCAGTACTTC
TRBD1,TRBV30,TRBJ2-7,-,CASSGQAREQYF,TGTGCCTCCTCGGGACAGGCGAGGGAGCAGTACTTC
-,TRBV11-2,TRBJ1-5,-,CASSLDGALPQHF,TGTGCCAGCAGCTTAGATGGAGCTCTGCCCCAGCATTTT
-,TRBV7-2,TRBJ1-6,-,CASSPANNSPLHF,TGTGCCAGCTCTCCGGCAAATAATTCACCCCTCCACTTT
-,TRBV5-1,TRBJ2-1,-,CASSPAPRERSEQFF,TGCGCCAGCAGCCCAGCCCCACGGGAGAGGAGTGAGCAGTTCTTC
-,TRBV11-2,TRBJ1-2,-,CASSFSGTIVYGYTF,TGTGCCAGCAGCTTTTCCGGGACAATTGTCTATGGCTACACCTTC
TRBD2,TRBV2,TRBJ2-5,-,CASSIGLAGGFETQYF,TGTGCCAGCAGTATTGGACTAGCGGGAGGGTTTGAGACCCAGTACTTC
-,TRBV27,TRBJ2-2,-,CASRSFGELFF,TGTGCCAGCAGGAGCTTTGGGGAGCTGTTTTTT
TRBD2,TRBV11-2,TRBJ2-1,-,CASSFQLAGGRNEQFF,TGTGCCAGCAGCTTTCAACTAGCGGGAGGAAGGAATGAGCAGTTCTTC
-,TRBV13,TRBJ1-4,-,CASSTGLQGEKLFF,TGTGCCAGCAGCACGGGACTGCAAGGTGAAAAACTGTTTTTT
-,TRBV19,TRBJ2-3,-,CASSGDTQYF,TGTGCCAGTAGTGGGGATACGCAGTATTTT
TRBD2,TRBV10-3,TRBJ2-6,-,CAIRETSAGANVLTF,TGTGCCATCAGGGAGACTAGCGCTGGGGCCAACGTCCTGACTTTC
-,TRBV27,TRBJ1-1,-,CASRGDGLNTEAFF,TGTGCCAGCCGAGGAGACGGATTGAACACTGAAGCTTTCTTT
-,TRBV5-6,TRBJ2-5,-,CASSLLYKETQYF,TGTGCCAGCAGCCTTCTTTATAAAGAGACCCAGTACTTC